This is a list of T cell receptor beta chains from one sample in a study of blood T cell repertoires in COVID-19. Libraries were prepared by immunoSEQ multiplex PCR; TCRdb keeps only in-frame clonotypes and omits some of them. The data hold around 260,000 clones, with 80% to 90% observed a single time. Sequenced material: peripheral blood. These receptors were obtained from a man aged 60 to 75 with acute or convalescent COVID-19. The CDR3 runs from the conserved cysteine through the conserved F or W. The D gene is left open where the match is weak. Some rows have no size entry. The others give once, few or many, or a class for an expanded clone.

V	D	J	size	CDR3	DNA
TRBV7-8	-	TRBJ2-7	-	CAGGALPGEQYF	TGTGCCGGGGGGGCCCTTCCGGGGGAGCAGTACTTC
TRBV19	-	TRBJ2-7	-	CASSIRGSHYEQYF	TGTGCCAGTAGTATTCGGGGGAGTCACTACGAGCAGTACTTC
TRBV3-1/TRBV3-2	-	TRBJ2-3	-	CASSRRGSTDTQYF	TGTGCCAGCAGCCGTAGGGGATCCACAGATACGCAGTATTTT
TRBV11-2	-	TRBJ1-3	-	CASSLELGGEGNTIYF	TGTGCCAGCAGCTTAGAATTGGGGGGAGAAGGAAACACCATATATTTT
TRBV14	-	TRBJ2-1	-	CASSQGRQWNYNEQFF	TGTGCCAGCAGCCAAGGGAGACAGTGGAACTACAATGAGCAGTTCTTC
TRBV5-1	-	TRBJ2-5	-	CASSLGDYLQETQYF	TGCGCCAGCAGCTTGGGCGACTACCTACAAGAGACCCAGTACTTC
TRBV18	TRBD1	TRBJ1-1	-	CASSPPTGMNTEAFF	TGTGCCAGCTCACCTCCGACAGGGATGAACACTGAAGCTTTCTTT
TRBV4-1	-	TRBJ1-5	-	CASSQVLQGADQPQHF	TGCGCCAGCAGCCAGGTCCTGCAAGGGGCTGATCAGCCCCAGCATTTT
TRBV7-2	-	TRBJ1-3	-	CASSPHWESSTIYF	TGTGCCAGCAGTCCTCATTGGGAGTCTTCGACCATATATTTT
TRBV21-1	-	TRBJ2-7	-	CASSKVGGVGTGVYEQYF	TGTGCCAGCAGCAAAGTGGGTGGGGTTGGGACAGGGGTCTACGAGCAGTACTTC
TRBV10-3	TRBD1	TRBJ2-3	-	CAIRPQGVDTQYF	TGTGCCATCAGACCACAGGGGGTAGATACGCAGTATTTT
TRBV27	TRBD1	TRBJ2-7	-	CASSSWTGGSYEQYF	TGTGCCAGCAGTTCCTGGACAGGGGGCTCCTACGAGCAGTACTTC
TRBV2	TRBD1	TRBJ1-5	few	CASSGTGGNQPQHF	TGTGCCAGCAGTGGAACAGGGGGAAATCAGCCCCAGCATTTT
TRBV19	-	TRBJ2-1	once	CASSISPGEQFF	TGTGCCAGTAGTATCTCCCCGGGTGAGCAGTTCTTC
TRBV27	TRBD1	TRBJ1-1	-	CASTLSTGDGNTEAFF	TGTGCCAGCACCCTCTCCACAGGGGATGGGAACACTGAAGCTTTCTTT
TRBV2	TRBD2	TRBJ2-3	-	CASLLGGLAPTDTQYF	TGTGCCAGCCTCCTGGGGGGACTAGCCCCCACAGATACGCAGTATTTT
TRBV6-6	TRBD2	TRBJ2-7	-	CASSDRGEGSYEQYF	TGTGCCAGCAGTGACCGGGGGGAGGGGTCCTACGAGCAGTACTTC
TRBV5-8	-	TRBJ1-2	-	CASSRTGNYGYTF	TGTGCCAGCAGCCGAACAGGGAACTATGGCTACACCTTC
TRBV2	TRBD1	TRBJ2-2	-	CASTRNRGTGELFF	TGTGCCAGCACCCGAAACAGGGGAACCGGGGAGCTGTTTTTT
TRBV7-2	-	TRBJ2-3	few	CASSQGAGGADTQYF	TGTGCCAGCAGCCAGGGGGCGGGAGGGGCAGATACGCAGTATTTT
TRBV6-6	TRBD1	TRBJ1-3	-	CASSQRNPGQGEVAGNTIYF	TGTGCCAGCAGTCAAAGAAATCCGGGACAGGGGGAGGTTGCTGGAAACACCATATATTTT
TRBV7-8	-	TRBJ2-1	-	CASSLDAGYYNEQFF	TGTGCCAGCAGCTTAGATGCGGGATACTACAATGAGCAGTTCTTC
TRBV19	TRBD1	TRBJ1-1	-	CASSPPGTANTEAFF	TGTGCCAGTAGTCCCCCAGGGACAGCGAACACTGAAGCTTTCTTT
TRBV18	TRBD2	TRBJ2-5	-	CASHGRLAGAETQYF	TGTGCCAGCCACGGTCGACTAGCGGGGGCTGAGACCCAGTACTTC
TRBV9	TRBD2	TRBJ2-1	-	CASSVGTSGRHYNEQFF	TGTGCCAGCAGCGTCGGGACTAGCGGGAGACACTACAATGAGCAGTTCTTC
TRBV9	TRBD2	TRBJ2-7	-	CASSLSGGAGEQYF	TGTGCCAGCAGCCTTAGCGGGGGGGCAGGAGAGCAGTACTTC
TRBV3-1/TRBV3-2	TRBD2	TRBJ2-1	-	CASSHGLAGDEQFF	TGTGCCAGCAGCCATGGACTAGCGGGGGATGAGCAGTTCTTC
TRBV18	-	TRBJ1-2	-	CASSPTQEDGYTF	TGTGCCAGCTCACCCACCCAGGAGGATGGCTACACCTTC
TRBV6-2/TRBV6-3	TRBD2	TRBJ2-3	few	CASSYETSGADTQYF	TGTGCCAGCAGTTACGAGACTAGCGGGGCAGATACGCAGTATTTT
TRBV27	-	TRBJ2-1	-	CASSFPNGLRFF	TGTGCCAGCAGTTTCCCCAACGGTTTACGTTTCTTC
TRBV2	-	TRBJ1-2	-	CASSGIRVNYGYTF	TGTGCCAGCAGTGGGATCCGGGTTAACTATGGCTACACCTTC
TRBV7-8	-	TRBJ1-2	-	CASSLAPPTTGSFYGYTF	TGTGCCAGCAGCTTAGCGCCCCCGACGACAGGTTCCTTCTATGGCTACACCTTC
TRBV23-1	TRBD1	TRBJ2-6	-	CASSQPGQGGSGANVLTF	TGCGCCAGCAGTCAGCCGGGACAGGGTGGCTCTGGGGCCAACGTCCTGACTTTC
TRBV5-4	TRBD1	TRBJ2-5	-	CASSRTGQETQYF	TGTGCCAGCAGCAGGACAGGTCAAGAGACCCAGTACTTC
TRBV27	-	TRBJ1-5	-	CASSFRGSNQPQHF	TGTGCCAGCAGTTTCAGGGGCAGCAATCAGCCCCAGCATTTT
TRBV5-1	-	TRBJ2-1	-	CASSLVGGLEGEQFF	TGCGCCAGCAGCTTGGTGGGGGGACTGGAGGGCGAGCAGTTCTTC
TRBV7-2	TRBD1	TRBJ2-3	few	CASGLTGYLTDTQYF	TGTGCCAGCGGATTGACAGGGTACCTCACAGATACGCAGTATTTT
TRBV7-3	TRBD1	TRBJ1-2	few	CASSEKQGVGGYTF	TGTGCCAGCAGCGAAAAACAGGGGGTGGGTGGCTACACCTTC
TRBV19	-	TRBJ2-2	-	CASSTGLANTGELFF	TGTGCCAGTAGCACGGGACTCGCGAACACCGGGGAGCTGTTTTTT
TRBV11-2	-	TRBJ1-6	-	CASSLEGTAGSPLHF	TGTGCCAGCAGCTTAGAAGGTACCGCGGGTTCACCCCTCCACTTT
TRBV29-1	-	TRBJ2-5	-	CSVGRLLQETQYF	TGCAGCGTTGGTCGACTACTCCAAGAGACCCAGTACTTC
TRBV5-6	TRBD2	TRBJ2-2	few	CATSSGGRYTGELFF	TGTGCCACCTCTAGCGGGGGCCGCTACACCGGGGAGCTGTTTTTT
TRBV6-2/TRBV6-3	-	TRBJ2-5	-	CASSYSGLQETQYF	TGTGCCAGCAGTTACTCGGGGCTTCAAGAGACCCAGTACTTC
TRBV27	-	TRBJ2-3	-	CASSYRVLRGSSTDTQYF	TGTGCCAGCAGTTATCGAGTATTAAGGGGGTCTAGCACAGATACGCAGTATTTT
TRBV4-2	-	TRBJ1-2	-	CASSQDLITDRSTPPWGYTF	TGTGCCAGCAGCCAAGATCTGATAACAGACCGCAGTACCCCACCTTGGGGCTACACCTTC
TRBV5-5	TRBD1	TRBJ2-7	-	CASSRLQGAYEQYF	TGTGCCAGCAGCCGCTTGCAGGGGGCTTACGAGCAGTACTTC
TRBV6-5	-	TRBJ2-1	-	CAIGGPPEQFF	TGTGCCATCGGGGGGCCACCTGAGCAGTTCTTC
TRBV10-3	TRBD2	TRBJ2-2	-	CAISPGLAGYTGELFF	TGTGCCATCAGTCCGGGACTAGCGGGGTACACCGGGGAGCTGTTTTTT
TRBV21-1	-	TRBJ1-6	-	CASSKVRTGGKQSPLHF	TGTGCCAGCAGCAAAGTCAGGACAGGGGGCAAGCAGTCACCCCTCCACTTT
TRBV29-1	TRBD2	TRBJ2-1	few	CSVLLGLAGEGEQFF	TGCAGCGTTTTACTCGGACTAGCGGGAGAAGGAGAGCAGTTCTTC
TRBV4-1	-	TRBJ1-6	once	CASSQDFRNSPLHF	TGCGCCAGCAGCCAAGATTTCAGGAATTCACCCCTCCACTTT